This T cell receptor (beta chain) was recorded in a study of regulatory T cells in long-lasting Graves disease. This CDR3 comprises 13 residues. Germline trimming cut 6 bases from V and 3 bases from J; bases unmatched to any gene: 3. Germline V gene lookup returns CDR1 MDHEN and CDR2 SYDVKM. iRepertoire HTBI primers and Arm-PCR of CDR3 regions built TCR beta libraries. In TCRdb, the multiplex PCR reads were re-called with MiXCR into one record per CDR3 protein. This table has 300,000 to 350,000 distinct CDR3 sequences, around 19% appearing once. Time point here: persistent/refractory GD, antithyroid drugs over 5 years with positive TRAb. PBMCs were the source of the RNA used for TCR sequencing. This clonotype was seen at least ten times.

Specimen: peripheral blood mononuclear cells (PBMCs), collected when the disease was refractory, from a patient treated with antithyroid drugs. The chain is built from TRBV28 and TRBJ2-7, with TRBD1 matching over 9 bases. The sequence was collected from a female donor with Graves disease. CDR3 DNA sequence: TGTGCCAGCAGACGGACAGGGGTCTACGAGCAGTACTTC. Its translation: CASRRTGVYEQYF.